These 13 T cell receptor beta chains share one sample of origin, sequenced in a study of T-cell memory formation after mild COVID-19 (dated by TCRdb to the early 2020s). Libraries were made using 5' RACE. Instrument used: Illumina NovaSeq 6000. TCRdb itself trimmed the public reads at Q25 with fastp, ran MiXCR and retained productive beta chains. Every entry covers one CDR3 protein and lists the most common genes and DNA from its rows. In all, the sample holds 40,000 to 60,000 distinct CDR3 sequences, and over 8.5% of those were seen once. About 12% of the sample belongs to the ten largest clones. Sequences were obtained from PBMCs or a T cell subset sorted from them (not recorded which). The receptors here all came from an adult woman who had mild COVID-19 (a few samples of this study predate the infection). The sample titles of this study are shuffled in the database, so cell type and time point are left out; the donor was told from shared clones.

This clonotype occurred many times. CDR3 protein: CASSVSGTSTDTQYF. CDR3 coding DNA: TGTGCCAGCAGCGTAAGCGGTACTAGCACAGATACGCAGTATTTT. This chain links TRBV9 with TRBJ2-3; tentatively, D is TRBD2 (5 bases). Deletions cut 1 base from V and 0 bases from J, with 9 bases between. CDR3 length equals 15 residues. Germline V gives CDR1 SGDLS, CDR2 YYNGEE.

This clonotype was seen more than once but under ten times. The V call is TRBV3-2, the J call TRBJ2-5; the table's D call of TRBD2 was not tested on the DNA. TRBV3-2 is labeled a pseudogene. The CDR3 is 16 residues long. CDR3 in amino acids: CASHRTSGRARATQYF. For the CDR3, the DNA is TGTGCCAGCCACCGGACTAGCGGGAGGGCCAGGGCGACCCAGTACTTC.

This clonotype was counted a few times. This rearrangement joins TRBV23-1 to TRBJ2-2; D possibly uses TRBD1 or TRBD2 (5 bases each). TRBV23-1 is an ORF, with its function uncertain. V was clipped by 0 bases and J by 4 bases, with 18 bases between them. This CDR3 is built from 18 residues. The CDR3 nucleotides read TGCGCCAGCAGTCAATCGGCCGGGGACCGAGAACTCACCGGGGAGCTGTTTTTT. Translation: CASSQSAGDRELTGELFF.

This clonotype showed up many times. The V gene is TRBV20-1, the J gene TRBJ1-2; the D is unclear. Between the trimmed V and J ends, which lost 5 bases and 8 bases, there was a span of 15 bases. Germline CDR1 DFQATT, CDR2 SNEGSKA (reference sequence). CDR3 length equals 12 residues. CDR3 coding DNA: TGCAGTGCTGGGCTGGGCCGAGGAGGCTACACCTTC. The encoded protein is CSAGLGRGGYTF.

The CDR3 DNA is TGTGCCAGCAGCGCTGGGAGGACGGGGCCCTTGGCTTTCTTT. Translation gives CASSAGRTGPLAFF. The chain has TRBV7-2 and TRBJ1-1, with a weak D call TRBD1 (5 bases). Trimming shortened V by 5 bases and J by 11 bases, and 21 bases separated the two germline ends. Per germline, CDR1 SGHTA and CDR2 FQGNSA. CDR3 length equals 14 residues.

In its sample, this clonotype was seen many times. The rearrangement joins TRBV4-2 to TRBJ2-7; D is unresolved. Germline V gene sequence: CDR1 LGHNA, CDR2 YNFKEQ. This CDR3 is built from 14 residues. Trimming shortened V by 0 bases and J by 0 bases, and 6 bases separated the two germline ends. CDR3 region: CASSQDGYSYEQYF. The CDR3 nucleotides are TGTGCCAGCAGCCAAGACGGGTACTCCTACGAGCAGTACTTC.

The chain has TRBV20-1 and TRBJ1-6, with 7 bases fitting TRBD1. The V gene end was trimmed by 5 bases and the J gene end by 7 bases; junction bases not matched to a gene: 8. Germline CDR1 DFQATT, CDR2 SNEGSKA (reference sequence). The CDR3 is 14 residues long. CDR3 amino acids: CSARPGQSNSPLHF. The DNA of the CDR3 is TGCAGTGCTCGCCCGGGACAGTCGAATTCACCCCTCCACTTT.

There are a few counts of this clonotype. The V gene is TRBV12-3 or TRBV12-4, the J gene TRBJ1-1; D is unclear. The CDR3 is made up of 15 amino acids. V was shortened by 5 bases and J by 0 bases, with 13 bases between the two germline ends. The CDR3 sequence: CASSTQWQMNTEAFF. The CDR3 nucleotides are TGTGCCAGCAGTACCCAGTGGCAGATGAACACTGAAGCTTTCTTT.

This clonotype turned up a few times. The chain recombines TRBV27 with TRBJ2-2; D possibly corresponds to TRBD2 (6 bases). Germline V gives CDR1 MNHEY, CDR2 SMNVEV (reference sequence). CDR3 length equals 16 residues. The ends were cut back, 7 bases at V and 7 bases at J, with 22 bases in the middle. The CDR3 DNA reads TGTGCCAGCACAAGGAGGGCGCCCGGAGGAGGCGGGGAGCTGTTTTTT. Translation gives CASTRRAPGGGGELFF.

The V and J genes are TRBV19 and TRBJ2-2, with TRBD1 identical over 9 bases. J gave up 3 bases and V 3 bases, and 5 bases lay outside the gene matches. CDR1 is LNHDA, CDR2 SQIVND, per germline (reference sequence). This CDR3 contains 16 residues. DNA for the CDR3: TGTGCCAGTAGTATGACAGGGGGGTCGTACACCGGGGAGCTGTTTTTT. It yields the protein CASSMTGGSYTGELFF.

The chain recombines TRBV9 with TRBJ1-3; D ambiguous. The ends were cut back, 2 bases at V and 0 bases at J, with 15 bases in the middle. The CDR3 is made up of 17 amino acids. CDR1 is SGDLS and CDR2 is YYNGEE in the germline V gene. This CDR3 is CASSVQPDFRSGNTIYF. The CDR3 region has the DNA TGTGCCAGCAGCGTCCAACCGGACTTTCGCTCTGGAAACACCATATATTTT.

On this clonotype itself: This may be a read error: a much more frequent sequence differs by one nucleotide. The chain employs TRBV7-8 and TRBJ2-5; D not certain. This CDR3 has 9 amino acids. V was cut by 8 bases and J by 4 bases, with 2 bases left in between. Per the germline V gene, CDR1 is SGHVS and CDR2 is FQNEAQ. The CDR3, as DNA: TGTGCCAGCGGAGAGACCCAGTACTTC. Protein product: CASGETQYF.

This clonotype was detected only a few times. The CDR3 DNA is TGTGCCAGCACCAGAGGGAGGGGAAATCAGCCCCAGCATTTT. It specifies CASTRGRGNQPQHF. This rearrangement joins TRBV12-3 or TRBV12-4 to TRBJ1-5; D is possibly TRBD1 (5 bases). Trimming took off 7 bases at V and 4 bases at J, with 14 bases between the two ends. The CDR3 extends over 14 amino acids.